This T cell receptor beta chain was found in a study of T cell responses to AZD1222 COVID-19 vaccine. Details on this clone: Its antigen remains unidentified.

CDR3 length: 17 residues. Germline-derived CDR1 and CDR2 are SEHNR and FQNEAQ (reference sequence). V lost 2 bases to trimming and J lost 1 base, with 15 bases between them. The assay was immunoSEQ multiplex PCR, and TCRdb's table has in-frame clones only and misses some. The sample holds tens of thousands of clones, approximately 90% seen once. Study-level points and caveats: Mapped onto spike, vaccine-associated CD4 TCRs spanned it and were dominant at 160-218 and 743-854.

The rearrangement uses TRBV7-9 and TRBJ1-5; D not certain. The TCR originated in an adult who received the AZD1222 COVID-19 vaccine. Sample: peripheral blood, taken 28 days after the second AZD1222 dose. The chain's CDR3 is CASSLWGARGSNQPQHF. CDR3 nucleotide sequence: TGTGCCAGCAGCTTATGGGGTGCTCGGGGAAGCAATCAGCCCCAGCATTTT.